What follows are 19 T cell receptor beta chains derived from one specimen sequenced in a study of T cells after yellow fever vaccination. TCRdb used MiXCR to reprocess the 5' RACE reads, holding one entry per CDR3 protein. The table includes some 350,000 distinct CDR3 sequences, around 6.5% detected once. Sample: PBMCs, taken 5 days after the yellow fever booster vaccination. The receptors here all came from a man between 25 and 39 years old who received the YFV17D yellow fever vaccine.

The V gene is TRBV20-1, the J gene TRBJ1-5; D possibly corresponds to TRBD1 (5 bases). The CDR3 length is 17 residues. V lost 3 bases to trimming and J lost 3 bases, with 21 bases between them. Germline CDR1 reads DFQATT; CDR2 reads SNEGSKA (reference sequence). This CDR3 is CSARGGRIGLPNQPQHF. The CDR3 DNA sequence: TGCAGTGCTAGGGGGGGACGGATCGGACTGCCCAATCAGCCCCAGCATTTT.

This clonotype was picked up a small number of times. This rearrangement joins TRBV20-1 to TRBJ2-1; possibly TRBD1 for D (6 bases). Trimming took 5 bases from V and 0 from J, leaving 14 bases between them. CDR3 length equals 15 residues. Germline CDR1 and CDR2: DFQATT and SNEGSKA (reference sequence). The CDR3 coding sequence is TGCAGTGCTGGAAGGACGGACAGCTCCTACAATGAGCAGTTCTTC. Amino acids: CSAGRTDSSYNEQFF.

This clonotype was seen at least ten times. The rearrangement links TRBV21-1 to TRBJ1-1; TRBD1 was called by the table and not checked on the DNA. TRBV21-1 is shown as a pseudogene. The CDR3 has 15 amino acids. The CDR3 bases are TGTGCCAGCAGCAACAGACAGGGATCGAACACTGAAGCTTTCTTT. Its translation is CASSNRQGSNTEAFF.

This clonotype has more than one count but fewer than ten. The V gene is TRBV7-2, the J gene TRBJ2-2; D call uncertain. This CDR3 contains 11 residues. Germline loops: CDR1 SGHTA, CDR2 FQGNSA. V gave up 5 bases and J gave up 9 bases, with 7 bases separating them. The CDR3, as DNA: TGTGCCAGCAGCGCGGTCCGGGAGCTGTTTTTT. Protein: CASSAVRELFF. Full variable domain (remainder filled in from reference TRBV7-2 and TRBJ2-2): GAGVSQSPSNKVTEKGKDVELRCDPISGHTALYWYRQSLGQGLEFLIYFQGNSAPDKSGLPSDRFSAERTGGSVSTLTIQRTQQEDSAVYLCASSAVRELFFGEGSRLTVL.

The rearrangement links TRBV6-5 to TRBJ2-7; D is ambiguous. V lost 2 bases and J lost 3, with 8 bases in between. Germline V CDR1 and CDR2: MNHEY, SVGAGI. The length of the CDR3 is 13 residues. The CDR3 sequence: CASSYRRGYEQYF. CDR3 coding DNA: TGTGCCAGCAGTTACAGGAGAGGCTACGAGCAGTACTTC.

V usage is TRBV6-1 and J usage is TRBJ2-1; D call uncertain. V was cut by 9 bases and J by 9 bases, with 12 bases left in between. The CDR3 covers 11 residues. In germline, CDR1 is MNHNS, CDR2 SASEGT. This CDR3 is CASYEVGEQFF. The DNA for the CDR3 is TGTGCCAGTTACGAGGTCGGTGAGCAGTTCTTC.

This chain connects TRBV29-1 to TRBJ2-5; the match to TRBD1 covers 7 bases. With V trimmed by 3 bases and J by 0 bases, 1 base remained unmatched. The CDR3 is 13 residues long. The germline gives CDR1 SQVTM, CDR2 ANQGSEA. CDR3 coding DNA: TGCAGCGTTGACAGGGGGTACCAAGAGACCCAGTACTTC. Translating gives CSVDRGYQETQYF.

This clonotype was counted only a few times. The rearrangement uses TRBV27 and TRBJ1-6, with a tentative D call TRBD1 (5 bases). CDR3 size: 16 residues. Trimming took 4 bases from V and 8 from J, leaving 18 bases between them. Germline assignment: CDR1 MNHEY and CDR2 SMNVEV (reference sequence). CDR3 protein: CASSYYYVGLYSPLHF. Written as DNA, the CDR3 is TGTGCCAGCAGTTATTATTATGTGGGACTTTATTCACCCCTCCACTTT.

This chain uses TRBV28 with TRBJ1-5; tentatively, D is TRBD1 (6 bases). Trimming removed 5 bases at V and 1 base at J, with 15 bases between. The CDR3 runs 16 residues. Germline loops: CDR1 MDHEN, CDR2 SYDVKM. This CDR3 is CASSLRPQGSNQPQHF. CDR3 coding DNA: TGTGCCAGCAGTCTGAGACCCCAGGGGAGCAATCAGCCCCAGCATTTT.

This clonotype appeared many times. V gene TRBV20-1 combines with J gene TRBJ2-2; no clear D gene. CDR3 length: 12 residues. V was cut by 3 bases and J by 4 bases, with 6 bases left in between. The V gene's germline CDR1 is DFQATT and CDR2 SNEGSKA (reference sequence). The CDR3 DNA reads as TGCAGTGCTAGTAGGAGCACCGGGGAGCTGTTTTTT. This gives the protein CSASRSTGELFF.

In this sample, this clonotype turned up many times. The genes are TRBV7-8 and TRBJ1-3; D gene unclear. V was cut by 4 bases and J by 3 bases, with 10 bases left in between. Germline V CDR1 and CDR2: SGHVS, FQNEAQ. The CDR3 is 14 residues long. The CDR3 region is CASSSDSVGNTIYF. The CDR3 DNA reads TGTGCCAGCAGCTCCGATTCGGTTGGAAACACCATATATTTT.

This clonotype was observed a handful of times. The chain's CDR3 is CASSYGINSPLHF. The CDR3 coding sequence is TGTGCCAGCAGTTACGGTATTAATTCACCCCTCCACTTT. V usage is TRBV6-5 and J usage is TRBJ1-6; D is unresolved. The CDR3 has 13 amino acids. V shed 2 bases and J shed 6 bases, with 5 bases lying between them. Germline loops: CDR1 MNHEY, CDR2 SVGAGI.

The chain joins TRBV7-2 to TRBJ2-7, with 9 bases aligning to TRBD2. Germline trimming cut 5 bases from V and 7 bases from J; bases unmatched to any gene: 12. The CDR3 loop spans 15 amino acids. Germline V gives CDR1 SGHTA, CDR2 FQGNSA. CDR3 DNA sequence: TGTGCCAGCAGCGACGGTTCTCTAGCGGGGAATGAGCAGTACTTC. It yields the protein CASSDGSLAGNEQYF.

This clonotype was counted ten times or more. V gene TRBV20-1 combines with J gene TRBJ2-2; a weak D match, TRBD2 (5 bases). The germline V gene encodes CDR1 DFQATT and CDR2 SNEGSKA (reference sequence). V was cut by 7 bases and J by 1 base, with 10 bases left in between. This CDR3 has 13 residues. This CDR3 is CSVLSGNTGELFF. Here the CDR3 DNA reads TGCAGTGTGCTGAGCGGGAACACCGGGGAGCTGTTTTTT.

The chain links TRBV23-1 to TRBJ1-5; D is unresolved. TRBV23-1 is an open reading frame whose function is uncertain. The CDR3 is 12 amino acids. The V end lost 5 bases, the J end lost 7 bases, and 9 bases lay between the germline ends. The CDR3 sequence is CASSGVGQPQHF. DNA for the CDR3: TGCGCCAGCAGTGGGGTCGGGCAGCCCCAGCATTTT.

This clonotype was seen repeatedly, ten times or more. This rearrangement joins TRBV12-3 or TRBV12-4 to TRBJ2-2, with D uncertain. There are 15 residues in the CDR3. The ends were cut back, 5 bases at V and 7 bases at J, with 17 bases in the middle. The CDR3 nucleotides are TGTGCCAGCAGTCTTAGGACCCGACTCGTCGGGGAGCTGTTTTTT. This codes for CASSLRTRLVGELFF.

This clonotype has just a few counts. The chain is built from TRBV21-1 and TRBJ2-1; the table's D call TRBD1 went unverified against the DNA. TRBV21-1 is termed a pseudogene. The CDR3 loop spans 17 amino acids. CDR3 sequence (DNA): TGTGCCAGCAGCAAAGCGCAAGGGCGCCGATCCTACAATGAGCAGTTCTTC. This encodes CASSKAQGRRSYNEQFF.

The V gene is TRBV7-9, the J gene TRBJ2-5, with 7 bases aligning to TRBD1. The length of the CDR3 is 14 residues. Germline V gene sequence: CDR1 SEHNR, CDR2 FQNEAQ (reference sequence). V lost 3 bases, J lost 9 bases, and 10 bases stayed unmatched. The CDR3 reads CASSFEGGLRAQYF. DNA for the CDR3: TGTGCCAGCAGCTTCGAAGGGGGCCTCCGGGCCCAGTACTTC.

This clonotype came up a few times. The chain has TRBV5-6 and TRBJ2-3; D uncertain. Germline V lookup: CDR1 SGHDT, CDR2 YYEEEE. Trimming took off 4 bases at V and 5 bases at J, with 17 bases between the two ends. This CDR3 comprises 15 residues. The CDR3 region has the DNA TGTGCCAGCAGCCCTTGGGCCCAGCTGGGAGATACGCAGTATTTT. Translating it yields CASSPWAQLGDTQYF. The complete variable domain, with remaining parts taken from reference TRBV5-6 and TRBJ2-3, reads DAGVTQSPTHLIKTRGQQVTLRCSPKSGHDTVSWYQQALGQGPQFIFQYYEEEERQRGNFPDRFSGHQFPNYSSELNVNALLLGDSALYLCASSPWAQLGDTQYFGPGTRLTVL.